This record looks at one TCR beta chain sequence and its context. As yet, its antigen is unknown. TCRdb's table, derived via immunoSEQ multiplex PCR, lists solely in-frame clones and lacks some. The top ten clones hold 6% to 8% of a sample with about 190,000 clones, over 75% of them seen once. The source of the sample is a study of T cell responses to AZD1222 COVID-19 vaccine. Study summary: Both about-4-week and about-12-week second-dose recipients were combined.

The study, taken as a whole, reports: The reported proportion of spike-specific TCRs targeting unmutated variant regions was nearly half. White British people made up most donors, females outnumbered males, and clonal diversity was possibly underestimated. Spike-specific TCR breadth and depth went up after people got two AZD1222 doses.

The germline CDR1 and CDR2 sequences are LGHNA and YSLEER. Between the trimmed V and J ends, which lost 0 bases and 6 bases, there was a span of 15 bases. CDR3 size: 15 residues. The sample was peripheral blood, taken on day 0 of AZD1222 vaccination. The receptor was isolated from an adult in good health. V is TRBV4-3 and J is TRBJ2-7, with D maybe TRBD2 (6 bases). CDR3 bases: TGCGCCAGCAGCCAAGATCCTGCCGGAGGGACCGAGCAGTACTTC. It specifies CASSQDPAGGTEQYF.